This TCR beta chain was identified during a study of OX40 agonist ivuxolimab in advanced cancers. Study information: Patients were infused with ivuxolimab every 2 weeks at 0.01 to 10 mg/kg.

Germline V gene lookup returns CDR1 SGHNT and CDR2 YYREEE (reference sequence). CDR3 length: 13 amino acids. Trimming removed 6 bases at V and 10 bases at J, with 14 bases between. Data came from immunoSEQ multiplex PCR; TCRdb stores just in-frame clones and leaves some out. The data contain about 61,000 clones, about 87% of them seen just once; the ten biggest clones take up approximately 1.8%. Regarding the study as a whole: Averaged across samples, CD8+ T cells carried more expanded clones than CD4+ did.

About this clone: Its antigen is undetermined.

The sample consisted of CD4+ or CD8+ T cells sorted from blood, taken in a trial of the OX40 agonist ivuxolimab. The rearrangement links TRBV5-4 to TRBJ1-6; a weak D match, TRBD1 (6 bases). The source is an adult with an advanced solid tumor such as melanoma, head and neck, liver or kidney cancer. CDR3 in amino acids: CASNSGGLSPLHF. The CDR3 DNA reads TGTGCCAGCAACTCCGGGGGGCTGTCACCCCTCCACTTT. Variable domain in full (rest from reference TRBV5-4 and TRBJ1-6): ETGVTQSPTHLIKTRGQQVTLRCSSQSGHNTVSWYQQALGQGPQFIFQYYREEENGRGNFPPRFSGLQFPNYSSELNVNALELDDSALYLCASNSGGLSPLHFGNGTRLTVT.